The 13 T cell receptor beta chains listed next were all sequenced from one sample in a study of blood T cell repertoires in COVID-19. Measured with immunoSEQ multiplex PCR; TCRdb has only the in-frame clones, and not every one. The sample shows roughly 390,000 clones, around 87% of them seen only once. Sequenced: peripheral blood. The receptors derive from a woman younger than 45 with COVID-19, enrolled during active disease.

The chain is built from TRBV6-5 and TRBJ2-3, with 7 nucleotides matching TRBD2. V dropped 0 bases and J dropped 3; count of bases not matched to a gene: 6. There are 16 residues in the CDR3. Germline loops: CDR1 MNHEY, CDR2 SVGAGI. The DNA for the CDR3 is TGTGCCAGCAGTTACTCGGGCGGGAGTTTTACAGATACGCAGTATTTT. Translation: CASSYSGGSFTDTQYF.

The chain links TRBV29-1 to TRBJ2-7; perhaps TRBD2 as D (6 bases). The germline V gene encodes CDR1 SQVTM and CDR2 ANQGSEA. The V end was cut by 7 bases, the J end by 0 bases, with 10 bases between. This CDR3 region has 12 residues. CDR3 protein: CSGRLDSYEQYF. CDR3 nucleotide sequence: TGCAGCGGTAGACTAGACTCCTACGAGCAGTACTTC.

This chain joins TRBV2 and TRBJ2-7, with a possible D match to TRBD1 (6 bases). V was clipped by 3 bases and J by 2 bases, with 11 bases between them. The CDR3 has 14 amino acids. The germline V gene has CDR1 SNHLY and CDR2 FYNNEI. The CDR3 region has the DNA TGTGCCAGCAGTGACACAGGGTTCGCCTACGAGCAGTACTTC. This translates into CASSDTGFAYEQYF.

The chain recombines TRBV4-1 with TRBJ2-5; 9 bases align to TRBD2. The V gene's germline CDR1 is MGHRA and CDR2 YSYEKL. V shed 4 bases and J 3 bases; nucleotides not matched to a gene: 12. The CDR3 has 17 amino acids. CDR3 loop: CASSPLGLAGNKETQYF. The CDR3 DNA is TGCGCCAGCAGCCCCCTTGGGCTAGCGGGAAACAAAGAGACCCAGTACTTC.

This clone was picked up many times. The CDR3 bases are TGTGCCAGCAGTGCCTCACAGGGGTCCGGGTCACCCCTCCACTTT. Amino acids: CASSASQGSGSPLHF. This chain connects TRBV28 to TRBJ1-6; TRBD1 agrees at 7 bases. The CDR3 is made up of 15 amino acids. Germline V CDR1 and CDR2: MDHEN, SYDVKM. V was pared by 5 bases and J by 10 bases, with 11 bases of the junction left unmatched.

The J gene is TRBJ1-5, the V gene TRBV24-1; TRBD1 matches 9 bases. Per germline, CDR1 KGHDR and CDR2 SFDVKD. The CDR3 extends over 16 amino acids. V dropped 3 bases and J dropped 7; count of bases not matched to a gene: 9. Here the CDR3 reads CATSDGGTGQLQPQHF. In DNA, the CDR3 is TGTGCCACCAGTGATGGGGGGACAGGGCAATTACAGCCCCAGCATTTT.

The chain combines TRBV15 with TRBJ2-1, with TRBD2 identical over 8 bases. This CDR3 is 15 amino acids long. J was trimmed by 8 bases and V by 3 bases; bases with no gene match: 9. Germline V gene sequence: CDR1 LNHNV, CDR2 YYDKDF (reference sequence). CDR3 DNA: TGTGCCACCAGCAGTCCCCGGGAGGGAATCCATGAGCAGTTCTTC. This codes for CATSSPREGIHEQFF. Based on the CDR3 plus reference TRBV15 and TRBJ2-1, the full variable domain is DAMVIQNPRYQVTQFGKPVTLSCSQTLNHNVMYWYQQKSSQAPKLLFHYYDKDFNNEADTPDNFQSRRPNTSFCFLDIRSPGLGDTAMYLCATSSPREGIHEQFFGPGTRLTVL.

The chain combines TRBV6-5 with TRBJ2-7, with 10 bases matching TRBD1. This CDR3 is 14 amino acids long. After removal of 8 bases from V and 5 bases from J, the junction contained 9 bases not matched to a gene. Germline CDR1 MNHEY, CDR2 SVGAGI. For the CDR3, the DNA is TGTGCCAGCTCTAGGGGGGACAGGGGCCACGAGCAGTACTTC. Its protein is CASSRGDRGHEQYF.

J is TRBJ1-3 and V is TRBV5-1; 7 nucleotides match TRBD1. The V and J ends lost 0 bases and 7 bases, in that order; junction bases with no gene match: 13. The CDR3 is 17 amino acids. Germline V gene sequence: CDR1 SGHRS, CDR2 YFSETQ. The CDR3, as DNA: TGCGCCAGCAGCTTGGGATCGGGCACAGGGGTATTTAACACCATATATTTT. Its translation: CASSLGSGTGVFNTIYF.

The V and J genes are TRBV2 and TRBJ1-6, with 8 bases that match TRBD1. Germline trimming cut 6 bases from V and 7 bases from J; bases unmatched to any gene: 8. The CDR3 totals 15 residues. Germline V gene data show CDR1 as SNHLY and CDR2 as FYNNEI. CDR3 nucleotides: TGTGCCAGCAGAGCCCTAGGACAGGGAAATTCACCCCTCCACTTT. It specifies CASRALGQGNSPLHF.

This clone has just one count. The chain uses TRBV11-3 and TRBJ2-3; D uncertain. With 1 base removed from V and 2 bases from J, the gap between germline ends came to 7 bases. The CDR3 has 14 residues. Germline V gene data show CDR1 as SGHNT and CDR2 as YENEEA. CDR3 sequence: CASSLGRHTDTQYF. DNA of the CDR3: TGTGCCAGCAGCTTAGGGCGACACACAGATACGCAGTATTTT.

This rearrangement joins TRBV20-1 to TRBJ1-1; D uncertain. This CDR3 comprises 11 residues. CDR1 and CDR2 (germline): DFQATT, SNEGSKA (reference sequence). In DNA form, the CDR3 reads TGCTCGATTCGGGTGGACACTGAAGCTTTCTTT. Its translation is CSIRVDTEAFF.

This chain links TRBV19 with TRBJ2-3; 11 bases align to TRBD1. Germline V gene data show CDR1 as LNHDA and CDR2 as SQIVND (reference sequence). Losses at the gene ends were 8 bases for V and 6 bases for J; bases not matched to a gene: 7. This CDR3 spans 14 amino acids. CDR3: CASGTGGLGDTQYF. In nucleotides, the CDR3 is TGTGCCAGTGGGACAGGGGGGTTGGGGGATACGCAGTATTTT.